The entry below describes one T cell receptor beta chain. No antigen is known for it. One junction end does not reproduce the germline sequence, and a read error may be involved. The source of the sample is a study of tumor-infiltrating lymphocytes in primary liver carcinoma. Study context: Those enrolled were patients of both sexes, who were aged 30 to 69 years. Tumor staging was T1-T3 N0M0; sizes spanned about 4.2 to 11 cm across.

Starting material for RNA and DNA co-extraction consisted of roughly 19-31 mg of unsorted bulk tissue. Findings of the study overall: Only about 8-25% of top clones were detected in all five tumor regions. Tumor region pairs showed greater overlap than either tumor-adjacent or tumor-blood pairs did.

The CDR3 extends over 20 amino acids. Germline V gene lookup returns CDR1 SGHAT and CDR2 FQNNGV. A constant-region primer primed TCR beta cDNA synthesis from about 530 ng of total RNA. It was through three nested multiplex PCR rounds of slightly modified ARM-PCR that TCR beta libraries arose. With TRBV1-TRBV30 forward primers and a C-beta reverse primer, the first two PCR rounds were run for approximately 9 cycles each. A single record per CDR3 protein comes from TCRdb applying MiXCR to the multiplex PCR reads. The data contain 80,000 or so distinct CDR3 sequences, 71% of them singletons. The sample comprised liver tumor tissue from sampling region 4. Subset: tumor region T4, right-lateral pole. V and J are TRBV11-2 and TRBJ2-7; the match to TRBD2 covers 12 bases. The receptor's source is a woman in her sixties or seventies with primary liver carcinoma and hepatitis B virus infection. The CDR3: CASSAISRLAGEQKPYEQYF. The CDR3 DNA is TGTGCGAGCAGTGCCATTTCCCGACTAGCGGGAGAGCAGAAACCCTACGAGCAGTACTTC. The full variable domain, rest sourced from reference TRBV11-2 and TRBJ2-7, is EAGVAQSPRYKIIEKRQSVAFWCNPISGHATLYWYQQILGQGPKLLIQFQNNGVVDDSQLPKDRFSAERLKGVDSTLKIQPAKLEDSAVYLCASSAISRLAGEQKPYEQYFGPGTRLTVT.